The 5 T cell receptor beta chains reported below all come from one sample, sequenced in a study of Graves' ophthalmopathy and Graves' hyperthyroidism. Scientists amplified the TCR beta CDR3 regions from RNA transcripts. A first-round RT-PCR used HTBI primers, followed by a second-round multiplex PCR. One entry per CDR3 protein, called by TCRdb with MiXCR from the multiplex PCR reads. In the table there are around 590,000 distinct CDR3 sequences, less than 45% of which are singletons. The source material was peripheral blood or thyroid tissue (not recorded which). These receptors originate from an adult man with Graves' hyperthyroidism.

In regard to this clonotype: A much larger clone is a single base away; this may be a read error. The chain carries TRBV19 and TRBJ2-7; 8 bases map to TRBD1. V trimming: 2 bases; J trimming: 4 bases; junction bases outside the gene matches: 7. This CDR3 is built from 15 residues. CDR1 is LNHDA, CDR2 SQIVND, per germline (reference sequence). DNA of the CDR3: TGTGCCAGTAGTATATCGGCAGGGGGCCTTTACGAGCAGTACTTC. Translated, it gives CASSISAGGLYEQYF.

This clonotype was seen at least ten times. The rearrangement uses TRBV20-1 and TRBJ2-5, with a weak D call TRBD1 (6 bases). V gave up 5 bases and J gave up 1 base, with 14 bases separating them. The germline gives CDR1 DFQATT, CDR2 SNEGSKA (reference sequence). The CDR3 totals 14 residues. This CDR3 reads CSARKTGLQETQYF. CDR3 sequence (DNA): TGCAGTGCTCGTAAGACAGGACTCCAAGAGACCCAGTACTTC.

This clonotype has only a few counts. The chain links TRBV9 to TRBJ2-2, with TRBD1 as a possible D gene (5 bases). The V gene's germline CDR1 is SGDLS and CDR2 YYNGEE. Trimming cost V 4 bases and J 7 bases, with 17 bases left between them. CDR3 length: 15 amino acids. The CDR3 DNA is TGTGCCAGCAGCCCCCCCAGCCCAGGGAACGGGGAGCTGTTTTTT. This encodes CASSPPSPGNGELFF.

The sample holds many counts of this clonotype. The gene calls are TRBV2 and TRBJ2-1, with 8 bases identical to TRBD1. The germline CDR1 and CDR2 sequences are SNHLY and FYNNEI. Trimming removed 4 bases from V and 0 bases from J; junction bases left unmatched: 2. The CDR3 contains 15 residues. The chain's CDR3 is CASSVQGGSYNEQFF. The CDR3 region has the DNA TGTGCCAGCAGTGTACAGGGGGGCTCCTACAATGAGCAGTTCTTC.

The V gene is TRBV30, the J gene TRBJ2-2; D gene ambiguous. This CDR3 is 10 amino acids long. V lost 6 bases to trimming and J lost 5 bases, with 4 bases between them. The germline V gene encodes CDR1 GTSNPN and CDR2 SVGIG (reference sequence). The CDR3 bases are TGTGCCTGTCGGACCGGGGAGCTGTTTTTT. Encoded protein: CACRTGELFF.